The TCR beta chain described here comes from a study of T cells in Graves' hyperthyroidism and ophthalmopathy. CDR1 is MDHEN, CDR2 SYDVKM, per germline. CDR3 length: 14 residues. Germline trimming cut 6 bases from V and 4 bases from J; bases unmatched to any gene: 7. RNA transcripts yielded amplified TCR beta CDR3 regions. HTBI primers drove first-round RT-PCR of the TCR CDR3. Each CDR3 protein is one row after TCRdb ran MiXCR on the multiplex PCR reads. Of about 840,000 distinct CDR3 sequences detected, over 35% appear once; the ten largest clones hold around 9.3%. The sequenced material came from blood. The rearrangement joins TRBV28 to TRBJ2-7; 9 nucleotides match TRBD2. The sequence came from a man between 18 and 35 years old with Graves' hyperthyroidism. The DNA for the CDR3 is TGTGCCAGCAGATTAGCGGGAGCGGGATACGAGCAGTACTTC. Translating gives CASRLAGAGYEQYF.